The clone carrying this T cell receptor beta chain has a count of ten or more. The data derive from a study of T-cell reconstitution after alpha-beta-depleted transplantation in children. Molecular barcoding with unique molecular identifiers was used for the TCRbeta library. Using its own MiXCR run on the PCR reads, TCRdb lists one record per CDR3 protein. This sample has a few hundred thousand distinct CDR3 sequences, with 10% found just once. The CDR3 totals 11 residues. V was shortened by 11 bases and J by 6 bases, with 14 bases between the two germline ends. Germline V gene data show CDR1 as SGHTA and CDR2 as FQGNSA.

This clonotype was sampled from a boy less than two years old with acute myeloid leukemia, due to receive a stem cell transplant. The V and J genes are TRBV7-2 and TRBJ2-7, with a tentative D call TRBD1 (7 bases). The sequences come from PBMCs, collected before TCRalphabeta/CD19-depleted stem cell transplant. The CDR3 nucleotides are TGTGCCTCCAGGGGGGCGGGCGAGCAGTACTTC. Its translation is CASRGAGEQYF.